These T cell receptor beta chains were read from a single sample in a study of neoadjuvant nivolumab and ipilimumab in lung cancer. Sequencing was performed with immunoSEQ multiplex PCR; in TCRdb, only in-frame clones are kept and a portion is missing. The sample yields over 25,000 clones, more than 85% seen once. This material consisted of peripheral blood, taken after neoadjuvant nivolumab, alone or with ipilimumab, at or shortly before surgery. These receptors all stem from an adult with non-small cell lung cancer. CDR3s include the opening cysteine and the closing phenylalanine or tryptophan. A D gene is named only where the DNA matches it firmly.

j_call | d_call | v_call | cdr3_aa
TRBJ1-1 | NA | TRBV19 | CASSIRGTEAFF
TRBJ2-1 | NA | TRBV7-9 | CASSSGRLSSYNEQFF
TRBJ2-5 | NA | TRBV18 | CASSRGRETQYF
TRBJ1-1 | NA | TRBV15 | CATSRGGGSTEAFF
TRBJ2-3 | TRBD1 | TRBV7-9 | CASSGTGGGTDTQYF
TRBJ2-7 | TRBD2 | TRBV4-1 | CASSLEAGGSYEQYF
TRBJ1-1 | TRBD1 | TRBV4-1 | CASSQVNRGTEAFF
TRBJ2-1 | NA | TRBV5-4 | CASSSGQLFYNEQFF
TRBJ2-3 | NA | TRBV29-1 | CSVEDGFTTSTDTQYF
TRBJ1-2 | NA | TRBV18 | CASSPPTRTANSDGYTF
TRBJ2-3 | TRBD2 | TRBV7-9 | CASSQLASGSPDTQYF
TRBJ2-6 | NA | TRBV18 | CASSPRQDGANVLTF
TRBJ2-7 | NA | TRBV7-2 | CASSLQLIPYEQYF
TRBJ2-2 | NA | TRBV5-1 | CASSLGDVALFF
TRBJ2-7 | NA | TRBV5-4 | CASSNNIQGEQYF
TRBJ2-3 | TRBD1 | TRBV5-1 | CASSHTGGGRDTQYF
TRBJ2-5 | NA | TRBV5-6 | CASSLDLETQYF
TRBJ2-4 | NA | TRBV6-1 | CATGARNQNIQYF
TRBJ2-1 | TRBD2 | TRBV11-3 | CASSPGTSANNEQFF
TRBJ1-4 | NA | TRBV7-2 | CASSLRGFEKLFF
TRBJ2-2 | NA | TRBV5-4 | CASRTEVAGTGELFF
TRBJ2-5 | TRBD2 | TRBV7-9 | CASSHGGETQYF
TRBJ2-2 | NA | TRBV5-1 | CASSFSEDYTGELFF
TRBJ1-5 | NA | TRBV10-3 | CASETGSGQPQHF
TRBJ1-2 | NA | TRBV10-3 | CAISDPRGYGYGYTF
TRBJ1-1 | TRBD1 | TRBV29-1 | CSVEGTTGGNTEAFF
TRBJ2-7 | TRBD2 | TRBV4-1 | CASSDGLAGIYEQYF
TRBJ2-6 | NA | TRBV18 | CASSPLSGANVLTF
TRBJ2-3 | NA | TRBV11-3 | CASSLAATSTDTQYF
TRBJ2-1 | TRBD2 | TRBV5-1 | CASSSGLAGDNEQFF
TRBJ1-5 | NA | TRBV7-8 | CASSSLAGVNQPQHF
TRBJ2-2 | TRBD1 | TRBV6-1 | CASKDRAGTGELFF
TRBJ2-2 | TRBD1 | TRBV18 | CASSLDRGNTGELFF
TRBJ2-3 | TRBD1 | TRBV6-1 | CASRAGQANTQYF
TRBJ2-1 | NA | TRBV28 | CASQRQATYNEQFF
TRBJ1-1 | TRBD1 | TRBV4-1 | CASSSHPQGVNTEAFF
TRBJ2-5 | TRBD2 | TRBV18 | CASSPSGSKETQYF
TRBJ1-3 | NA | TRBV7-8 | CASSLGGSGNTIYF
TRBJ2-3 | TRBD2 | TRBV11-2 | CASSPKGLAGVGDTQYF
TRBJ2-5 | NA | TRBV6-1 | CASSLFSGGETQHF
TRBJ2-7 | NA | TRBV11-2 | CASSSQGISSYEQYF
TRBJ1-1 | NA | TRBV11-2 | CASSLTENTEAFF
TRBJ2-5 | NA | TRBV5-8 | CASILAAYGETQYF
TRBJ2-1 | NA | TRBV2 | CASSVRGSSYNEQFF
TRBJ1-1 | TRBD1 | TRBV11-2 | CASSTGGTEAFF
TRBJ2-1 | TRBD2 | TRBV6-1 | CASIGNSGRAHEQFF
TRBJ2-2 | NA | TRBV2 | CARAGPMNTGELFF
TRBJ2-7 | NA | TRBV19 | CATRSTEAYEQYF
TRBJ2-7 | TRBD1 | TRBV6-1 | CASSEPTGGGSYEQYF
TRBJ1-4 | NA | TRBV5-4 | CASSPEPGDREKLFF
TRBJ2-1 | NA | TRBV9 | CASSARDNEQFF